These T cell receptor beta chains were read from a single sample in a study of T cell responses to AZD1222 COVID-19 vaccine. Clones were read by immunoSEQ multiplex PCR, and TCRdb kept only the in-frame ones, dropping some. The sample shows around 130,000 clones, around 87% of them seen only once. Specimen: peripheral blood, collected 28 days after the second AZD1222 dose. Receptor source: an adult who received the AZD1222 COVID-19 vaccine. CDR3s include the opening cysteine and the closing phenylalanine or tryptophan. The D gene is left open where the match is weak. Size tells how often a clone was seen (once, few, many) or the class of an expanded clone, and some rows leave it out.

.	.	TRBV12-3/TRBV12-4	TRBJ1-2	CASSSYRVGYTF	TGTGCCAGCAGTTCTTACAGGGTCGGCTACACCTTC
once	.	TRBV19	TRBJ1-5	CAVGGGQPQHF	TGTGCCGTGGGGGGAGGGCAGCCCCAGCATTTT
few	TRBD1	TRBV6-5	TRBJ1-1	CASSSRQGGRPEAFF	TGTGCCAGCAGTTCTCGACAGGGAGGGCGACCTGAAGCTTTCTTT
few	.	TRBV7-9	TRBJ1-6	CATVWGSYNSPLHF	TGTGCCACCGTGTGGGGGAGCTATAATTCACCCCTCCACTTT
.	.	TRBV5-4	TRBJ2-3	CASSLEGRAGTQYF	TGTGCCAGCAGCTTGGAAGGGCGGGCGGGTACGCAGTATTTT
.	.	TRBV27	TRBJ2-5	CASSLNTRGGTQYF	TGTGCCAGCAGTTTGAATACTAGAGGGGGGACCCAGTACTTC
.	.	TRBV9	TRBJ2-1	CASSVRWGNNNEQFF	TGTGCCAGCAGCGTAAGGTGGGGTAATAACAATGAGCAGTTCTTC
once	TRBD1	TRBV19	TRBJ2-4	CASSRSLVGTGLAKNIQYF	TGTGCCAGTAGTAGGTCCTTGGTGGGGACAGGACTAGCCAAAAACATTCAGTACTTC
.	.	TRBV6-2/TRBV6-3	TRBJ1-2	CASSKRGGDGYTF	TGTGCCAGCAGCAAAAGGGGAGGTGATGGCTACACCTTC
.	.	TRBV21-1	TRBJ1-5	CASSKPNLAQHF	TGTGCCAGCAGCAAACCGAATTTGGCCCAGCATTTT
.	.	TRBV28	TRBJ1-1	CASIGHLNTEAFF	TGTGCCAGCATTGGACATCTGAACACTGAAGCTTTCTTT
once	.	TRBV5-6	TRBJ1-3	CARIPVQGENTIYF	TGTGCCAGGATCCCTGTACAGGGTGAAAACACCATATATTTT
.	TRBD2	TRBV6-2/TRBV6-3	TRBJ2-5	CASSYSTSGGQETQYF	TGTGCCAGCAGTTACTCGACTAGCGGGGGCCAAGAGACCCAGTACTTC
.	TRBD1	TRBV6-5	TRBJ1-4	CASSPQGAAEKLFF	TGTGCCAGCAGCCCACAGGGGGCCGCTGAAAAACTGTTTTTT
.	.	TRBV7-2	TRBJ1-5	CASSFELNQPQHF	TGTGCCAGCAGCTTTGAGCTAAATCAGCCCCAGCATTTT
.	.	TRBV5-1	TRBJ1-6	CASSHRIWNGGRDNSPLHF	TGCGCCAGCAGCCATCGGATATGGAACGGGGGACGGGATAATTCACCCCTCCACTTT
.	.	TRBV3-1/TRBV3-2	TRBJ1-2	CASSQDTATNYGYTF	TGTGCCAGCAGCCAAGATACTGCCACCAACTATGGCTACACCTTC
.	TRBD1	TRBV11-3	TRBJ1-5	CATCTVTGQEVGNQPQHF	TGTGCCACCTGCACCGTCACCGGACAGGAAGTGGGCAATCAGCCCCAGCATTTT
.	.	TRBV28	TRBJ2-3	CASSLGGGPRGTQYF	TGTGCCAGCAGTTTAGGAGGGGGACCTCGGGGTACGCAGTATTTT
.	TRBD1	TRBV3-1/TRBV3-2	TRBJ1-2	CASSNDRGPGYTF	TGTGCCAGCAGCAACGACAGGGGGCCTGGCTACACCTTC
.	.	TRBV7-9	TRBJ2-7	CASSLGEQGAYEQYF	TGTGCCAGCAGCTTAGGGGAACAGGGAGCCTACGAGCAGTACTTC
.	.	TRBV11-3	TRBJ1-2	CASSSYPPEGYTF	TGTGCCAGCAGCTCCTACCCCCCTGAAGGCTACACCTTC
.	.	TRBV30	TRBJ1-4	CAWGDVNEKLFF	TGTGCCTGGGGGGACGTCAATGAAAAACTGTTTTTT
.	TRBD1	TRBV4-3	TRBJ2-2	CASSQGQGAGTGELFF	TGCGCCAGCAGCCAGGGACAGGGGGCGGGCACCGGGGAGCTGTTTTTT
.	.	TRBV6-1	TRBJ2-7	CASSEPPGAREQYF	TGTGCCAGCAGTGAACCCCCAGGGGCTAGAGAGCAGTACTTC
.	.	TRBV7-6	TRBJ1-6	CASSLADSSNSPLHF	TGTGCCAGCAGCTTAGCGGACAGCTCTAATTCACCCCTCCACTTT
.	.	TRBV19	TRBJ1-6	CASRPRGTAQSGNSPLHF	TGTGCCAGTAGGCCTAGAGGGACGGCGCAATCGGGTAATTCACCCCTCCACTTT
.	.	TRBV15	TRBJ2-3	CATSRPSPPLTQYF	TGTGCCACCAGCAGACCCTCCCCCCCCTTGACGCAGTATTTT
.	TRBD1	TRBV29-1	TRBJ2-7	CSPGTGPYEQYF	TGCAGCCCCGGGACAGGCCCCTACGAGCAGTACTTC
.	.	TRBV19	TRBJ2-7	CASSAGTSRSYEQYF	TGTGCCAGTAGTGCGGGGACTTCCCGCTCCTACGAGCAGTACTTC
.	.	TRBV3-1/TRBV3-2	TRBJ2-7	CASSQDMRGTDEQYF	TGTGCCAGCAGCCAAGATATGAGGGGGACGGACGAGCAGTACTTC